This T cell receptor (beta chain) was recorded in a study of tumor and adjacent non-tumor tissue in lung cancer. RNA was extracted from bulk tissue without any cell sorting. More than 3 cm separated this lung sample from the edge of the tumor. CDR3 length: 14 amino acids. Germline assignment: CDR1 MNHNS and CDR2 SASEGT. A modified ARM-PCR protocol with three rounds of nested PCR amplified TCRbeta. TCRdb used MiXCR to reprocess the multiplex PCR reads, holding one entry per CDR3 protein. The sample contains almost 75,000 distinct CDR3 sequences, approximately 71% of which appear only once. The source is a woman aged 50 to 65 with non-small cell lung cancer. This chain connects TRBV6-1 to TRBJ1-4, with D maybe TRBD1 (6 bases). The specimen was distant non-tumor lung tissue. CDR3 region: CGGSEGRGDEKLFF. The CDR3 DNA sequence: TGTGGCGGCAGTGAAGGCAGGGGTGATGAAAAACTGTTTTTT.